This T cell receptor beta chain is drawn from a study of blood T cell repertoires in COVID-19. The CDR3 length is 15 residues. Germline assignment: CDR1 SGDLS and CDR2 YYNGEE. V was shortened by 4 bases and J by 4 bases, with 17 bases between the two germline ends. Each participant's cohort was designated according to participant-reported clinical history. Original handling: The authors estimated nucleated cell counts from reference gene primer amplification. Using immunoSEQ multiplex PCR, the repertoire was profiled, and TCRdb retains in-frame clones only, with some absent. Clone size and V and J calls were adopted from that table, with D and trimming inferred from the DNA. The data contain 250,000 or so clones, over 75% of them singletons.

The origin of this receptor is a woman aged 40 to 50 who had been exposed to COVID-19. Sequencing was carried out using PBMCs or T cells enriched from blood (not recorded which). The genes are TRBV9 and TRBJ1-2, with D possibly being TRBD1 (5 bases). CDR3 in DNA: TGTGCCAGCAGCCTGGGGGAGGGCCACGGCTATGGCTACACCTTC. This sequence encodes CASSLGEGHGYGYTF.